The clone carrying this TCR beta chain showed up many times. One junction end disagrees with the germline gene, perhaps due to a read error. TCRdb ran MiXCR on the 5' RACE reads and lists one entry per CDR3 protein. The sample comprises roughly 45,000 distinct CDR3 sequences, less than 25% of which are singletons, and approximately 4.1% rests with the top ten. Treg sorting used a CD4+CD25+CD127-/low gate. Germline V gene data show CDR1 as SEHNR and CDR2 as FQNEAQ (reference sequence). The CDR3 contains 14 residues. Sequences were obtained from Tregs sorted from blood. This TCR was recovered from a female donor with breast cancer. J is TRBJ2-3 and V is TRBV7-9; TRBD2 is a possible D gene (5 bases). The chain's CDR3 is CASGLSGSTDTQYF. The DNA of the CDR3 is TGTGCCAGCGGCTTAAGCGGAAGCACAGATACGCAGTATTTT.